The 18 T cell receptor beta chains presented below share a single source sample, sequenced in a study of patients and donors after allogeneic stem cell transplantation. TCRdb called the RT-PCR reads again in MiXCR, with one record for every CDR3 protein. This sample has tens of thousands of distinct CDR3 sequences, with about an eighth found just once. Material for sequencing was blood, either unsorted or a sorted T cell fraction (not recorded which). These receptors were collected from a human donor who was either an allogeneic HSCT recipient or a stem cell or donor lymphocyte infusion donor (not recorded which). It is not recorded whose cells these are; they may come from a transplant donor.

The table lists this clonotype with many counts. This sequence joins TRBV7-9 and TRBJ1-1; D is uncertain. CDR3 length: 14 amino acids. Trimming stripped 1 base from V and 6 bases from J, with 12 bases between. Germline CDR1 and CDR2: SEHNR and FQNEAQ (reference sequence). CDR3 protein: CASSLERGGAEAFF. The CDR3 DNA is TGTGCCAGCAGCTTAGAACGCGGAGGTGCTGAAGCTTTCTTT.

The sample holds many counts of this clonotype. This rearrangement joins TRBV7-6 to TRBJ1-2, with D perhaps TRBD1 (5 bases). Looked up from germline, CDR1 is SGHVS and CDR2 is FNYEAQ. The germline V and J ends were trimmed by 4 bases and 6 bases, with 9 bases remaining between them. CDR3 length equals 12 residues. The CDR3 spells CASSSGSNGYTF. The CDR3 nucleotides read TGTGCCAGCAGCTCAGGGAGCAATGGCTACACCTTC.

There are many counts of this clonotype. This chain links TRBV5-1 with TRBJ2-1; no clear D gene. The germline CDR1 and CDR2 sequences are SGHRS and YFSETQ. The V and J ends lost 4 bases and 0 bases respectively, with 14 bases between them. The CDR3 spans 16 residues. CDR3 bases: TGCGCCAGCAGCATTAGCTTGGGTAGCTCCTACAATGAGCAGTTCTTC. It specifies CASSISLGSSYNEQFF.

CDR3 in DNA: TGTGCCAGCTCACCACCGGGCTGGCCCCCTGTCGAGAATGAGCAGTTCTTC. Its protein product is CASSPPGWPPVENEQFF. This chain links TRBV18 with TRBJ2-1, with unresolved D. The germline gives CDR1 KGHSH, CDR2 LQKENI. V dropped 0 bases and J dropped 7 bases, with 19 bases sitting between them. The CDR3 contains 17 residues.

The chain links TRBV6-2 or TRBV6-3 to TRBJ2-3; 11 bases are a match to TRBD2. Trimming removed 4 bases from V and 6 bases from J; junction bases left unmatched: 9. This CDR3 has 16 residues. Germline V gives CDR1 MNHEY, CDR2 SVGEGT. CDR3 nucleotides: TGTGCCAGCAGTTCCCTGACTAGCGGGATAGTGGATACGCAGTATTTT. Translated, it gives CASSSLTSGIVDTQYF.

V gene TRBV27 combines with J gene TRBJ2-1; D perhaps matches TRBD1 (5 bases). CDR3 length equals 11 residues. The germline V gene encodes CDR1 MNHEY and CDR2 SMNVEV (reference sequence). The V end lost 8 bases, the J end lost 9 bases, and 11 bases lay between the germline ends. CDR3 sequence reads: CASLKGPEQFF. In DNA form, the CDR3 reads TGTGCCAGCCTCAAGGGGCCTGAGCAGTTCTTC.

This clonotype was picked up many times. V usage is TRBV12-3 or TRBV12-4 and J usage is TRBJ1-3; tentative D call: TRBD1 (6 bases). This CDR3 region has 16 residues. V gave up 5 bases and J gave up 0 bases, with 14 bases separating them. The CDR3 loop is CASSRTDRSSGNTIYF. In DNA form, the CDR3 reads TGTGCCAGCAGTAGAACAGACAGGAGCTCTGGAAACACCATATATTTT.

V usage is TRBV29-1 and J usage is TRBJ2-3, with D tentatively TRBD1 (5 bases). The CDR3 consists of 15 residues. CDR1 is SQVTM and CDR2 is ANQGSEA in the germline V gene. V dropped 2 bases and J dropped 2 bases, with 14 bases sitting between them. The CDR3 sequence: CSVERGKLVTDTQYF. DNA for the CDR3: TGCAGCGTTGAAAGGGGTAAATTAGTCACAGATACGCAGTATTTT.

The genes are TRBV29-1 and TRBJ2-2; 15 bases are shared with TRBD2. This CDR3 has 16 amino acids. The trim removed 5 bases at V and 7 bases at J, leaving 8 bases unmatched. Germline V CDR1 and CDR2: SQVTM, ANQGSEA. The CDR3 protein is CSVRGLAGGEGGELFF. For the CDR3, the DNA is TGCAGCGTTAGGGGACTAGCGGGAGGAGAAGGCGGGGAGCTGTTTTTT.

This clonotype was seen a few times. Compared with germline, one end of the junction differs, possibly owing to a read error. The DNA for the CDR3 is TGTGCTAGCAGCTTACTTAGCGGCTACGAGCAGTACTTC. Protein product: CASSLLSGYEQYF. The chain has TRBV7-7 and TRBJ2-7; possible D gene TRBD2, 6 bases. CDR1 is SSHAT and CDR2 is FNYEAQ in the germline V gene (reference sequence). The CDR3 consists of 13 residues.

The chain recombines TRBV27 with TRBJ2-7, with a possible D match to TRBD2 (6 bases). V gave up 6 bases and J gave up 5 bases, with 17 bases separating them. The CDR3 totals 14 residues. Per the germline V gene, CDR1 is MNHEY and CDR2 is SMNVEV (reference sequence). The chain's CDR3 is CASSSWRGWHEQYF. In DNA, the CDR3 is TGTGCCAGCAGCTCTTGGCGGGGTTGGCACGAGCAGTACTTC.

This clonotype came up many times. The V gene is TRBV15, the J gene TRBJ2-7, with TRBD1 matching over 8 bases. CDR3 length: 14 residues. The germline CDR1 and CDR2 sequences are LNHNV and YYDKDF (reference sequence). Trimming cost V 4 bases and J 10 bases; bases outside gene matches: 12. The CDR3 DNA is TGTGCCACCAGCACTACGACAGGGGCTACGTTTCAGTACTTC. Protein product: CATSTTTGATFQYF.

This clonotype was picked up many times. The gene calls are TRBV29-1 and TRBJ2-7, with D possibly TRBD1 on 5 matching bases. The CDR3 runs 16 residues. Germline CDR1 and CDR2: SQVTM and ANQGSEA. V lost 0 bases to trimming and J lost 1 base, with 16 bases between them. DNA of the CDR3: TGCAGCGTTGAAGAAGGCCCAGGGTCCCCATCCTACGAGCAGTACTTC. It specifies CSVEEGPGSPSYEQYF.

This clonotype occurred many times. The chain joins TRBV6-5 to TRBJ1-5; D possibly corresponds to TRBD1 (6 bases). The germline V gene has CDR1 MNHEY and CDR2 SVGAGI. V lost 4 bases, J lost 4 bases, and 17 bases lay in between. The CDR3 is 16 amino acids. The CDR3 DNA is TGTGCCAGCAGTTCCTCGGGGGGCAGGGGTAATCAGCCCCAGCATTTT. It codes for CASSSSGGRGNQPQHF.

The chain joins TRBV6-5 to TRBJ2-2; possible D gene TRBD1, 5 bases. Germline CDR1 is MNHEY and CDR2 is SVGAGI. The V end was cut by 3 bases, the J end by 7 bases, with 18 bases between. The CDR3 totals 16 residues. CDR3 DNA sequence: TGTGCCAGCAGTTATTCAGGGTCCGCTAGAAGCGGGGAGCTGTTTTTT. It codes for CASSYSGSARSGELFF.

J is TRBJ2-7 and V is TRBV27; D could derive from TRBD1 or TRBD2 (5 bases each). Germline V CDR1 and CDR2: MNHEY, SMNVEV (reference sequence). Trimming left V 0 bases short and J 0 bases short, with 9 bases between. CDR3 length equals 15 residues. CDR3: CASSLSIGASYEQYF. In DNA form, the CDR3 reads TGTGCCAGCAGTTTATCGATCGGGGCCTCCTACGAGCAGTACTTC.

In this sample, this clonotype turned up a few times. This chain connects TRBV6-5 to TRBJ2-4, with no clear D. The V end lost 2 bases, the J end lost 5 bases, and 10 bases lay between the germline ends. This CDR3 comprises 14 residues. Looked up from germline, CDR1 is MNHEY and CDR2 is SVGAGI. The CDR3 is CASSYHPGQNIQYF. Written as DNA, the CDR3 is TGTGCCAGCAGTTACCACCCGGGTCAAAACATTCAGTACTTC.

V gene TRBV27 combines with J gene TRBJ2-7, with a weak D call TRBD2 (6 bases). CDR3 length: 14 residues. V was clipped by 8 bases and J by 3 bases, with 17 bases between them. CDR1 is MNHEY and CDR2 is SMNVEV in the germline V gene (reference sequence). CDR3 in amino acids: CASRVGLFDYEQYF. Here the CDR3 DNA reads TGTGCCAGCCGGGTGGGACTCTTCGACTACGAGCAGTACTTC.